The following is a T cell receptor (beta chain) sequence with its context. In the study's own analysis: The authors estimated nucleated cell counts from reference gene primer amplification. Some clones are missing from TCRdb's copy, which holds only in-frame ones; the method was immunoSEQ multiplex PCR. That table is the source of V, J and clone size, and D and trimming were worked out from the DNA. The sample yields roughly 100,000 clones, 80% to 90% seen once. This entry belongs to a study of blood T cell repertoires in COVID-19. The CDR3 contains 14 residues. Germline CDR1 and CDR2: SGHTA and FQGTGA. Unmatched junction bases numbered 2, after V lost 2 bases and J lost 10 bases.

Material for sequencing was peripheral blood. The sequence came from a woman older than 75 with active COVID-19. V is TRBV7-3 and J is TRBJ2-1; 13 bases map to TRBD2. The CDR3 DNA follows: TGTGCCAGCAGCTTAGGGACTAGCGGGACCGAGCAGTTCTTC. This encodes CASSLGTSGTEQFF.